This passage covers 20 T cell receptor beta chains from one sample sequenced in a study of Tregs in tolerant kidney transplant recipients. The assay was immunoSEQ multiplex PCR, and TCRdb's table has in-frame clones only and misses some. The data contain approximately 90,000 clones, more than 90% of them seen just once; the ten biggest clones take up roughly 4.3%. Sequencing used CD8+ T cells from blood. The receptors were gathered from a human donor in good health.

The J gene is TRBJ1-5, the V gene TRBV7-6; D unresolved. CDR1 and CDR2 (germline): SGHVS, FNYEAQ. The CDR3 sequence is 16 residues long. Trimming removed 1 base from V and 0 bases from J, with 10 bases in between. CDR3 sequence: CASSLEGRYSNQPQHF. The CDR3 region has the DNA TGTGCCAGCAGCTTAGAGGGAAGGTATAGCAATCAGCCCCAGCATTTT.

This clone was recorded only once. The V gene is TRBV4-2, the J gene TRBJ2-7, with 7 nucleotides matching TRBD1. Per germline, CDR1 LGHNA and CDR2 YNFKEQ. Unmatched junction bases numbered 5, after V lost 5 bases and J lost 4 bases. This CDR3 region has 13 residues. CDR3 sequence: CASSDRVLYEQYF. The CDR3 DNA is TGTGCCAGCAGCGACAGGGTCTTATACGAGCAGTACTTC.

This clone appeared once. The chain recombines TRBV6-1 with TRBJ2-3; TRBD2 matches at 9 bases. The CDR3 sequence is 15 residues long. The J segment lost 4 bases and the V segment lost 3 bases, leaving 5 bases of the junction unmatched. CDR1 is MNHNS, CDR2 SASEGT, per germline. Here the CDR3 DNA reads TGTGCCAGCAGTGAGGCAGCGGGGGGCCCAGATACGCAGTATTTT. Translated, it gives CASSEAAGGPDTQYF.

The CDR3 reads CASSVELTGNSDEQYF. The CDR3 DNA follows: TGTGCCAGCAGCGTAGAGCTAACCGGTAATAGCGACGAGCAGTACTTC. This rearrangement joins TRBV9 to TRBJ2-5; D is perhaps TRBD2 (5 bases). The tail of the sequence fits TRBJ2-7 better, so the J call may be wrong. Germline V gene lookup returns CDR1 SGDLS and CDR2 YYNGEE. The CDR3 runs 16 residues.

The chain combines TRBV11-1 with TRBJ2-7; 7 nucleotides match TRBD1. Germline-derived CDR1 and CDR2 are SGHAT and FQDESV (reference sequence). There are 15 residues in the CDR3. The junction had 10 bases not matched to a gene; V was cut back by 3 bases and J by 5 bases. The chain's CDR3 is CASSFGTARSDEQYF. The CDR3 DNA reads TGTGCCAGCAGCTTCGGGACAGCCCGATCGGACGAGCAGTACTTC.

This chain joins TRBV6-5 and TRBJ2-1, with 8 positions matching TRBD2. Looked up from germline, CDR1 is MNHEY and CDR2 is SVGAGI. Losses at the gene ends were 7 bases for V and 5 bases for J; bases not matched to a gene: 10. The length of the CDR3 is 15 residues. CDR3 DNA sequence: TGTGCCAGCATCGCGGACGGGGGGGCGGACAATGAGCAGTTCTTC. Protein product: CASIADGGADNEQFF.

V is TRBV27 and J is TRBJ2-1, with D possibly TRBD1 on 5 matching bases. CDR1 is MNHEY, CDR2 SMNVEV, per germline (reference sequence). V was shortened by 6 bases and J by 3 bases, with 18 bases between the two germline ends. The CDR3 runs to 16 residues. The CDR3 sequence: CASSRGERGVYNEQFF. CDR3 nucleotide sequence: TGTGCCAGCAGCCGTGGGGAAAGGGGCGTCTACAATGAGCAGTTCTTC.

The CDR3 DNA reads as TGTGCCAGCAGCCAGGCATACGCGAACACCGGGGAGCTGTTTTTT. It codes for CASSQAYANTGELFF. V and J are TRBV4-2 and TRBJ2-2; no firm D call. With 3 bases removed from V and 0 bases from J, the gap between germline ends came to 8 bases. The CDR3 runs to 15 residues. In germline, CDR1 is LGHNA, CDR2 YNFKEQ.

The chain carries TRBV5-1 and TRBJ1-2; TRBD1 aligns across 7 bases. Looked up from germline, CDR1 is SGHRS and CDR2 is YFSETQ. The CDR3 contains 15 residues. With 0 bases clipped from V and 0 bases from J, the junction kept 2 bases outside the gene matches. As DNA, the CDR3 is TGCGCCAGCAGCTTGGCGCAGGGGGCTAACTATGGCTACACCTTC. Translated: CASSLAQGANYGYTF. Full variable domain (remainder filled in from reference TRBV5-1 and TRBJ1-2): KAGVTQTPRYLIKTRGQQVTLSCSPISGHRSVSWYQQTPGQGLQFLFEYFSETQRNKGNFPGRFSGRQFSNSRSEMNVSTLELGDSALYLCASSLAQGANYGYTFGSGTRLTVV.

This clone was detected only once. The chain uses TRBV10-2 and TRBJ2-3; TRBD1 matches 9 bases. The CDR3 sequence is 14 residues long. The germline gives CDR1 WSHSY, CDR2 SAAADI. The trim removed 10 bases at V and 3 bases at J, leaving 8 bases unmatched. CDR3 in amino acids: CAILGQGLTDTQYF. The CDR3 DNA reads TGCGCCATTCTGGGACAGGGTTTGACAGATACGCAGTATTTT.

This chain connects TRBV5-4 to TRBJ1-1; D ambiguous. This CDR3 has 13 residues. The V and J ends lost 4 bases and 11 bases respectively, with 18 bases between them. CDR1 is SGHNT, CDR2 YYREEE, per germline (reference sequence). The CDR3 nucleotides read TGTGCCAGCAGCCCCGCAGTGGGTCCTTCCGCTTTCTTT. Translation: CASSPAVGPSAFF.

The CDR3, as DNA: TGTGCCAGCAGCTTCGAGACCTACGAGCAGTACTTC. Encoded protein: CASSFETYEQYF. V and J are TRBV11-2 and TRBJ2-7; D ambiguous. The V end was cut by 3 bases, the J end by 2 bases, with 5 bases between. The CDR3 consists of 12 residues. From germline, CDR1 is SGHAT and CDR2 FQNNGV.

The chain combines TRBV7-9 with TRBJ1-1, with 11 bases matching TRBD1. This CDR3 has 14 amino acids. Germline trimming cut 8 bases from V and 5 bases from J; bases unmatched to any gene: 7. Germline values: CDR1 SEHNR, CDR2 FQNEAQ (reference sequence). In DNA, the CDR3 is TGTGCCAGCTGGGACAGGGGGAGAGTGACTGAAGCTTTCTTT. It yields the protein CASWDRGRVTEAFF. The entire variable domain, with the rest obtained from reference TRBV7-9 and TRBJ1-1, is as follows: DTGVSQNPRHKITKRGQNVTFRCDPISEHNRLYWYRQTLGQGPEFLTYFQNEAQLEKSRLLSDRFSAERPKGSFSTLEIQRTEQGDSAMYLCASWDRGRVTEAFFGQGTRLTVV.

The rearrangement joins TRBV5-6 to TRBJ2-7; TRBD2 matches at 9 bases. Germline assignment: CDR1 SGHDT and CDR2 YYEEEE. J lost 3 bases, V lost 4 bases, and 8 bases had no gene match. This CDR3 has 15 amino acids. The CDR3 region is CASSTPTSGHYEQYF. DNA of the CDR3: TGTGCCAGCAGCACCCCGACTAGCGGCCACTACGAGCAGTACTTC.

The V call is TRBV2, the J call TRBJ1-3, with 9 bases lining up with TRBD1. CDR1 and CDR2 from the germline V gene are SNHLY and FYNNEI. The CDR3 is 17 residues long. The V segment lost 8 bases and the J segment 0 bases; nucleotides outside the gene matches: 11. The CDR3 sequence: CASRDRVWWASGNTIYF. The CDR3, as DNA: TGTGCCAGCCGGGACAGGGTCTGGTGGGCCTCTGGAAACACCATATATTTT.

This rearrangement joins TRBV2 to TRBJ1-5; D is ambiguous. Per the germline V gene, CDR1 is SNHLY and CDR2 is FYNNEI. Trimming cost V 3 bases and J 4 bases, with 7 bases left between them. The CDR3 covers 13 residues. The chain's CDR3 is CASSDLGNQPQHF. In nucleotides, the CDR3 is TGTGCCAGCAGTGACCTGGGTAATCAGCCCCAGCATTTT.

The chain uses TRBV5-1 and TRBJ1-1; D uncertain. The germline V gene has CDR1 SGHRS and CDR2 YFSETQ. This CDR3 spans 13 amino acids. V lost 6 bases to trimming and J lost 1 base, with 10 bases between them. The CDR3 sequence: CASTAPWNTEAFF. Written as DNA, the CDR3 is TGCGCCAGCACCGCACCTTGGAACACTGAAGCTTTCTTT.

The rearrangement joins TRBV18 to TRBJ2-1; D unresolved. The CDR3 covers 12 residues. The V gene's germline CDR1 is KGHSH and CDR2 LQKENI. The germline V and J ends were trimmed by 0 bases and 9 bases, with 6 bases remaining between them. CDR3 amino acids: CASSPPEREQFF. The DNA of the CDR3 is TGTGCCAGCTCACCACCGGAACGTGAGCAGTTCTTC.

This clone is a singleton in its sample. The chain is built from TRBV7-9 and TRBJ2-7; no definite D call. Germline assignment: CDR1 SEHNR and CDR2 FQNEAQ (reference sequence). The CDR3 extends over 13 amino acids. With 2 bases removed from V and 5 bases from J, the gap between germline ends came to 10 bases. CDR3 region: CASSLKVRDEQYF. In nucleotides, the CDR3 is TGTGCCAGCAGCTTAAAAGTAAGGGACGAGCAGTACTTC.

This clone has just a few counts. The rearrangement uses TRBV30 and TRBJ1-1; weak D call: TRBD1 (5 bases). The CDR3 contains 13 residues. CDR1 is GTSNPN, CDR2 SVGIG, per germline (reference sequence). Trimming removed 3 bases at V and 5 bases at J, with 13 bases between. CDR3 region: CAWSEGPGTEAFF. The CDR3 DNA sequence: TGTGCCTGGAGCGAGGGCCCAGGGACTGAAGCTTTCTTT.